This T cell receptor (beta chain) was retrieved from a study of T cell responses to AZD1222 COVID-19 vaccine. CDR3 length: 14 residues. The germline gives CDR1 SEHNR, CDR2 FQNEAQ (reference sequence). Trimming removed 4 bases from V and 4 bases from J, with 8 bases in between. TCRdb keeps only in-frame clones here, not all; method: immunoSEQ multiplex PCR. This repertoire shows about 140,000 clones, 89% found once; its top ten account for about 3%. Sequencing was performed on peripheral blood, taken on day 0 of AZD1222 vaccination. The receptor was isolated from an adult in good health. J is TRBJ1-6 and V is TRBV7-9; weak D call: TRBD1 (5 bases). The CDR3 loop is CASSSGHYNSPLHF. The CDR3 nucleotides read TGTGCCAGCAGCTCCGGACATTATAATTCACCCCTCCACTTT.